These 6 T cell receptor beta chains were sequenced from one sample in a study of identifying expanded T cells in peripheral blood. Produced via immunoSEQ multiplex PCR; TCRdb's table is partial and in-frame only. The data contain approximately 110,000 clones, 75% to 90% of them singletons. Sequencing was done on a sample of blood. The receptors stem from a person aged 18 to 69 in good health.

This clone was seen a single time. The V and J genes are TRBV7-2 and TRBJ2-2, with TRBD2 as a possible D gene (6 bases). Trimming pared 5 bases from V and 6 bases from J, leaving 16 bases between. The germline V gene encodes CDR1 SGHTA and CDR2 FQGNSA. The CDR3 runs to 15 residues. The CDR3 sequence is CASSAGRGTAGELFF. In DNA form, the CDR3 reads TGTGCCAGCAGCGCCGGTCGGGGGACCGCCGGGGAGCTGTTTTTT.

This chain links TRBV4-1 with TRBJ1-1, with TRBD1 matching 11 bases. After removal of 4 bases from V and 6 bases from J, the junction contained 4 bases not matched to a gene. Germline CDR1 MGHRA, CDR2 YSYEKL. The CDR3 is 14 residues long. As DNA, the CDR3 is TGCGCCAGCAGCCTGGACAGGGGGCCCGCTGAAGCTTTCTTT. Translating it yields CASSLDRGPAEAFF.

This chain connects TRBV4-3 to TRBJ2-7; possible D gene TRBD2, 5 bases. CDR3 size: 15 residues. V lost 4 bases and J lost 3, with 16 bases in between. Looked up from germline, CDR1 is LGHNA and CDR2 is YSLEER. CDR3 sequence: CASSLVRGSHYEQYF. DNA for the CDR3: TGCGCCAGCAGCCTAGTCCGGGGATCGCACTACGAGCAGTACTTC.

V gene TRBV7-6 combines with J gene TRBJ2-1; no clear D gene. With 5 bases removed from V and 9 bases from J, the gap between germline ends came to 8 bases. Per germline, CDR1 SGHVS and CDR2 FNYEAQ. The CDR3 is 11 residues long. The CDR3 reads CASSPAGEQFF. Written as DNA, the CDR3 is TGTGCCAGCAGCCCCGCCGGTGAGCAGTTCTTC.

This sequence joins TRBV5-1 and TRBJ1-1; D is unclear. V was shortened by 7 bases and J by 5 bases, with 15 bases between the two germline ends. The CDR3 length is 13 residues. CDR1 is SGHRS, CDR2 YFSETQ, per germline. CDR3 bases: TGCGCCAGCGGATACGGGTTGGATACTGAAGCTTTCTTT. It encodes CASGYGLDTEAFF.

V usage is TRBV7-2 and J usage is TRBJ1-1; 8 nucleotides line up with TRBD1. The CDR3 is 17 amino acids. With V trimmed by 5 bases and J by 4 bases, 15 bases remained unmatched. CDR1 and CDR2 (germline): SGHTA, FQGNSA. In nucleotides, the CDR3 is TGTGCCAGCAGCGCTAAAGGGGCAGGGGGCGGGGGCACTGAAGCTTTCTTT. Encoded protein: CASSAKGAGGGGTEAFF.